The 14 T cell receptor beta chains listed next were all sequenced from one sample in a study of patients and donors after allogeneic stem cell transplantation. One entry per CDR3 protein results from TCRdb running MiXCR on the RT-PCR reads. Of approximately 200,000 distinct CDR3 sequences listed, about 37% are singletons. The sequencing input was blood, either unsorted or a sorted T cell fraction (not recorded which). The receptors derive from a human donor who was either an allogeneic HSCT recipient or a stem cell or donor lymphocyte infusion donor (not recorded which). It is not recorded whose cells these are; they may come from a transplant donor.

V and J are TRBV5-1 and TRBJ2-7; TRBD1 agrees at 8 bases. V was pared by 2 bases and J by 2 bases, with 9 bases of the junction left unmatched. This CDR3 is 16 amino acids long. Germline lookup yields CDR1 SGHRS and CDR2 YFSETQ. CDR3 in amino acids: CASSFSGGDYPYEQYF. CDR3 bases: TGCGCCAGCAGCTTTTCAGGGGGCGATTACCCCTACGAGCAGTACTTC. The full variable domain, with the rest looked up from reference TRBV5-1 and TRBJ2-7, is KAGVTQTPRYLIKTRGQQVTLSCSPISGHRSVSWYQQTPGQGLQFLFEYFSETQRNKGNFPGRFSGRQFSNSRSEMNVSTLELGDSALYLCASSFSGGDYPYEQYFGPGTRLTVT.

This clonotype was seen a handful of times. The chain has TRBV24-1 and TRBJ2-3, with D perhaps matching TRBD1 (6 bases). Germline V gene data show CDR1 as KGHDR and CDR2 as SFDVKD. V was trimmed by 0 bases and J by 2 bases, leaving 17 bases between them. The CDR3 spans 18 residues. As DNA, the CDR3 is TGTGCCACCAGTGATTTGCAGGCCTCGACAGGAGACACAGATACGCAGTATTTT. Translating gives CATSDLQASTGDTDTQYF.

This clonotype was seen just once. The chain is built from TRBV27 and TRBJ1-5; no clear D. The CDR3 runs 12 residues. Trimming removed 3 bases from V and 9 bases from J, with 9 bases in between. CDR1 MNHEY and CDR2 SMNVEV come from the germline V gene (reference sequence). In DNA form, the CDR3 reads TGTGCCAGCAGTTTGCCCCCCGGGCCCCAGCATTTT. The encoded protein is CASSLPPGPQHF.

V gene TRBV11-1 combines with J gene TRBJ1-2; 9 bases line up with TRBD1. Germline V gene lookup returns CDR1 SGHAT and CDR2 FQDESV (reference sequence). The CDR3 extends over 15 amino acids. J gave up 2 bases and V 4 bases, and 5 bases lay outside the gene matches. Written as DNA, the CDR3 is TGTGCCAGCAGCTCTGGACAGGGGTTAAACTATGGCTACACCTTC. Protein product: CASSSGQGLNYGYTF.

The chain uses TRBV2 and TRBJ1-2; D ambiguous. V was trimmed by 6 bases and J by 8 bases, leaving 10 bases between them. CDR1 is SNHLY, CDR2 FYNNEI, per germline. The CDR3 sequence is 11 residues long. This chain's CDR3 is CASSRILGYTF. Written as DNA, the CDR3 is TGTGCCAGCAGCAGGATCTTAGGCTACACCTTC.

The rearrangement uses TRBV12-3 or TRBV12-4 and TRBJ2-1, with D possibly matching TRBD2 (6 bases). The CDR3 is 15 amino acids. V gave up 3 bases and J gave up 5 bases, with 14 bases separating them. The CDR3 DNA sequence: TGTGCCAGCAGTTTGGGCAGGGCGGGGAACAATGAGCAGTTCTTC. Residues: CASSLGRAGNNEQFF.

A few counts support this clonotype. V gene TRBV5-1 combines with J gene TRBJ1-2, with D unclear. CDR1 and CDR2 from the germline V gene are SGHRS and YFSETQ. V was shortened by 2 bases and J by 0 bases, with 8 bases between the two germline ends. The CDR3 is made up of 14 amino acids. CDR3 protein: CASSFTVANYGYTF. CDR3 in DNA: TGCGCCAGCAGCTTCACAGTAGCTAACTATGGCTACACCTTC.

V usage is TRBV27 and J usage is TRBJ2-3; D gene ambiguous. CDR1 and CDR2 from the germline V gene are MNHEY and SMNVEV (reference sequence). The V end was cut by 6 bases, the J end by 3 bases, with 10 bases between. The CDR3 consists of 13 residues. As DNA, the CDR3 is TGTGCCAGCAGACGACTGAAGACAGATACGCAGTATTTT. Encoded protein: CASRRLKTDTQYF.

In its sample, this clonotype was seen a few times. The rearrangement uses TRBV6-5 and TRBJ2-5; 12 positions match TRBD2. The CDR3 sequence is 15 residues long. V gave up 4 bases and J gave up 4 bases; unmatched junction bases: 4. CDR1 is MNHEY, CDR2 SVGAGI, per germline. CDR3 sequence reads: CASSSSGGERETQYF. CDR3 bases: TGTGCCAGCAGTTCTAGCGGGGGGGAGAGAGAGACCCAGTACTTC.

This clonotype was seen a few times. The rearrangement uses TRBV4-3 and TRBJ1-1; tentatively, D is TRBD1 (6 bases). Germline CDR1 LGHNA, CDR2 YSLEER. This CDR3 comprises 13 residues. V dropped 2 bases and J dropped 3 bases, with 7 bases sitting between them. For the CDR3, the DNA is TGCGCCAGCAGCCAACAGGGGCACACTGAAGCTTTCTTT. Amino acid sequence: CASSQQGHTEAFF.

The V call is TRBV4-1, the J call TRBJ2-7; D remains unclear. The germline V and J ends were trimmed by 2 bases and 3 bases, with 14 bases remaining between them. This CDR3 contains 15 residues. CDR1 MGHRA and CDR2 YSYEKL come from the germline V gene. In DNA, the CDR3 is TGCGCCAGCAGCCAATGGGGAACAGTGAACTACGAGCAGTACTTC. Translated, it gives CASSQWGTVNYEQYF.

This clonotype appeared a few times. The chain employs TRBV2 and TRBJ1-2; D call uncertain. CDR3 length: 12 amino acids. Germline lookup yields CDR1 SNHLY and CDR2 FYNNEI. V was cut by 6 bases and J by 7 bases, with 12 bases left in between. CDR3 in DNA: TGTGCCAGCAGGAAGGACTATCCTGGCTACACCTTC. Residues: CASRKDYPGYTF.

The V gene is TRBV5-1, the J gene TRBJ1-4; D possibly corresponds to TRBD1 (5 bases). CDR3 length: 16 residues. Germline CDR1 SGHRS, CDR2 YFSETQ. Trimming took 0 bases from V and 0 from J, leaving 9 bases between them. Here the CDR3 DNA reads TGCGCCAGCAGCTTGGATTCGGGGGCAACTAATGAAAAACTGTTTTTT. Its translation is CASSLDSGATNEKLFF.

The CDR3 coding sequence is TGTGCCAGCACCCGGAGCTCCTACGAGCAGTACTTC. Translated: CASTRSSYEQYF. The rearrangement links TRBV6-2 or TRBV6-3 to TRBJ2-7; D uncertain. CDR1 MNHEY and CDR2 SVGEGT come from the germline V gene. The CDR3 extends over 12 amino acids. Trimming cost V 7 bases and J 0 bases, with 7 bases left between them.